The clone carrying this TCR beta chain showed up just once. Its antigen is not identified. Profiling relied on immunoSEQ multiplex PCR, and the TCRdb table lists in-frame clones only, not all of them. The table records 35,000 to 45,000 clones, about 80% of them present only once. This record belongs to a study of lymphopenia after photon versus proton radiotherapy. Study outcomes and limitations: Better survival with proton therapy was suggested as possible, not demonstrated. Post-nadir TCR diversity decline inversely tracked overall survival among those who died. Photon-treated patients lost naive T cells and TCR diversity; proton-treated stayed stable.

This clonotype was sampled from a woman in her sixties or seventies with pancreatic cancer. This material consisted of peripheral blood, taken from a patient treated with proton-based radiotherapy.

The CDR3 region has the DNA TGCGCCAGCAGCCAAGACAATACATTCAATACGCAGTATTTT. It translates to CASSQDNTFNTQYF. This rearrangement joins TRBV4-1 to TRBJ2-3; D is ambiguous. V dropped 0 bases and J dropped 7 bases, with 11 bases sitting between them. This CDR3 is built from 14 residues. Germline-derived CDR1 and CDR2 are MGHRA and YSYEKL.